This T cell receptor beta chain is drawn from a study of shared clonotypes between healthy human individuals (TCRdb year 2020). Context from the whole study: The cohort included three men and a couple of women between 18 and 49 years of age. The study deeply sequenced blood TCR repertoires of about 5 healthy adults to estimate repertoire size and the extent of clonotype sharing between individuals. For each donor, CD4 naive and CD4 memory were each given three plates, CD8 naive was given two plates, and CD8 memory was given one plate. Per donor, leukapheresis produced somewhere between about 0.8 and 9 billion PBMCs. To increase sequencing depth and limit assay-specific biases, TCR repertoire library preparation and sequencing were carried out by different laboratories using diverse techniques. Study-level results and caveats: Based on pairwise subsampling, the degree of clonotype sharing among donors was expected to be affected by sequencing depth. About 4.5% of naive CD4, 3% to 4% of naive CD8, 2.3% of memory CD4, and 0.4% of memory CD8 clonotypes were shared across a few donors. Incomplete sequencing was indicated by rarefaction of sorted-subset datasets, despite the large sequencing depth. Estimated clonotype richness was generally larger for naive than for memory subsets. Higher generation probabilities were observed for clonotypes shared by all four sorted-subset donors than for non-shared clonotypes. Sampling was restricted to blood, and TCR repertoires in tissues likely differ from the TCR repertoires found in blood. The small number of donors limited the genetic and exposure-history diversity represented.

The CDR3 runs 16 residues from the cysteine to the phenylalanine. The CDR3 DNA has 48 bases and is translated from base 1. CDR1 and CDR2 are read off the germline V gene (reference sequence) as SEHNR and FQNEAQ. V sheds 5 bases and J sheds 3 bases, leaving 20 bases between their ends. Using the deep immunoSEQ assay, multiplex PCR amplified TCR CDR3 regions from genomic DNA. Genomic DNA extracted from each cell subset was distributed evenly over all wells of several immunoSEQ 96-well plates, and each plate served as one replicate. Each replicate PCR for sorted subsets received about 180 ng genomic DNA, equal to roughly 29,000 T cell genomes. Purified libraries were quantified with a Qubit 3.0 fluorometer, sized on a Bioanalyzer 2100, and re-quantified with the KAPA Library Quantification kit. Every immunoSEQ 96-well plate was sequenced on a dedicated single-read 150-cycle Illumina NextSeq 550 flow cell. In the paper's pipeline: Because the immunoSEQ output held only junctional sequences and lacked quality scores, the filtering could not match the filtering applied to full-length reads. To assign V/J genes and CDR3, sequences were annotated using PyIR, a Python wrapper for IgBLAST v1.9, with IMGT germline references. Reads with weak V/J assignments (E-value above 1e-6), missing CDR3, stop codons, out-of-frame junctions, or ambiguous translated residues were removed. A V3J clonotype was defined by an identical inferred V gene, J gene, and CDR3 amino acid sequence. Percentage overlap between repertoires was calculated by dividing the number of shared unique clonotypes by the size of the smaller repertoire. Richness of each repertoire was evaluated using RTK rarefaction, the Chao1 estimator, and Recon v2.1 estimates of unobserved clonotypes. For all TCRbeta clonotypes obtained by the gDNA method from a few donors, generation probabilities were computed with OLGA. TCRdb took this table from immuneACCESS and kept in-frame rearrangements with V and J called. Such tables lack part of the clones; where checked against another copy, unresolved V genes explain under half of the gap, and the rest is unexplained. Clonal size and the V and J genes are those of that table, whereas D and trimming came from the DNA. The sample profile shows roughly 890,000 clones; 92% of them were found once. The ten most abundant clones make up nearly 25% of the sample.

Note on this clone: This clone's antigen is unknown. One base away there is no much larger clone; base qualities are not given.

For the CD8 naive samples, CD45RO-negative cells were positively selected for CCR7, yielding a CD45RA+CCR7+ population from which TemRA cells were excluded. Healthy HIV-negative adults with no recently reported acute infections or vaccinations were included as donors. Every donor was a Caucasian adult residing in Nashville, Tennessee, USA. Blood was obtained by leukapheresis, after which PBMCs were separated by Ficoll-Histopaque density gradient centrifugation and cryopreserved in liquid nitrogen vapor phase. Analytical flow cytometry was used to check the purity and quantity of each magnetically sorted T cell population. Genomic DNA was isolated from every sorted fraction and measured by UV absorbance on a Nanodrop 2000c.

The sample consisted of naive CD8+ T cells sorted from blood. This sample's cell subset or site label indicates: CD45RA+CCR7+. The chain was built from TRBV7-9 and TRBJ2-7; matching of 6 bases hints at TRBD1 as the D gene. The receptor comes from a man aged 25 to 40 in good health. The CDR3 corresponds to CASSPPSTGPDYEQYF. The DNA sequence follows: TGTGCCAGCAGCCCCCCTTCAACAGGGCCGGACTACGAGCAGTACTTC. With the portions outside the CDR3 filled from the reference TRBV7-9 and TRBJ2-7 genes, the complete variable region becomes DTGVSQNPRHKITKRGQNVTFRCDPISEHNRLYWYRQTLGQGPEFLTYFQNEAQLEKSRLLSDRFSAERPKGSFSTLEIQRTEQGDSAMYLCASSPPSTGPDYEQYFGPGTRLTVT.